The 13 T cell receptor beta chains reported below all come from one sample, sequenced in a study of T cells in Graves' hyperthyroidism and ophthalmopathy. The investigators amplified TCR beta CDR3 regions from RNA transcripts. Initially, a first-round RT-PCR of the TCR CDR3 employed the HTBI primer set. TCRdb itself ran the multiplex PCR reads through MiXCR, one entry per CDR3 protein. The data contain roughly 500,000 distinct CDR3 sequences, around 45% of them seen just once; the ten biggest clones take up 15% to 20%. Material: peripheral blood or thyroid tissue (not recorded which). Receptors were obtained from an adult woman with Graves' disease, either hyperthyroidism or ophthalmopathy (not recorded which).

The chain couples TRBV27 to TRBJ2-5; D is unclear. The CDR3 is made up of 13 amino acids. Between the trimmed V and J ends, which lost 4 bases and 5 bases, there was a span of 11 bases. Looked up from germline, CDR1 is MNHEY and CDR2 is SMNVEV (reference sequence). The CDR3 here is CASSYARSETQYF. In DNA, the CDR3 is TGTGCCAGCAGTTACGCGAGGAGTGAGACCCAGTACTTC.

V usage is TRBV24-1 and J usage is TRBJ2-7, with TRBD2 matching over 9 bases. Germline CDR1 KGHDR, CDR2 SFDVKD. V lost 5 bases and J lost 2; bases outside the gene matches: 9. CDR3 length: 16 amino acids. CDR3 sequence (DNA): TGTGCCACCAGTGCGCCCTTAGCGGGAGTGGCCTACGAGCAGTACTTC. This encodes CATSAPLAGVAYEQYF.

As regards this clonotype: A read error may produce the germline difference seen at one junction end. This chain connects TRBV2 to TRBJ2-7; no clear D gene. This CDR3 has 12 residues. Germline V gene data show CDR1 as SNHLY and CDR2 as FYNNEI. The CDR3 nucleotides are TGTGCCAGCAGCGCCGGTTCCTACGGGCAGTACTTC. It translates to CASSAGSYGQYF. The complete variable domain, with remaining parts taken from reference TRBV2 and TRBJ2-7, reads EPEVTQTPSHQVTQMGQEVILRCVPISNHLYFYWYRQILGQKVEFLVSFYNNEISEKSEIFDDQFSVERPDGSNFTLKIRSTKLEDSAMYFCASSAGSYGQYFGPGTRLTVT.

This clonotype was detected ten times or more. This chain links TRBV29-1 with TRBJ1-2; no definite D call. Germline loops: CDR1 SQVTM, CDR2 ANQGSEA. Trimming stripped 1 base from V and 4 bases from J, with 13 bases between. The CDR3 contains 14 residues. DNA of the CDR3: TGCAGCGTTGAAGGGCAGGCAAGACGCTATGGCTACACCTTC. Encoded protein: CSVEGQARRYGYTF.

In this sample, this clonotype turned up a few times. This rearrangement joins TRBV5-6 to TRBJ2-3; TRBD1 is a possible D gene (6 bases). With 4 bases removed from V and 0 bases from J, the gap between germline ends came to 12 bases. Germline V gives CDR1 SGHDT, CDR2 YYEEEE. The CDR3 loop spans 15 amino acids. The CDR3 reads CASSTGTLSTDTQYF. The CDR3 DNA follows: TGTGCCAGCAGCACCGGGACATTGAGCACAGATACGCAGTATTTT. Looking up the rest from reference TRBV5-6 and TRBJ2-3 gives the full variable domain: DAGVTQSPTHLIKTRGQQVTLRCSPKSGHDTVSWYQQALGQGPQFIFQYYEEEERQRGNFPDRFSGHQFPNYSSELNVNALLLGDSALYLCASSTGTLSTDTQYFGPGTRLTVL.

This clonotype was observed a single time. V gene TRBV7-2 combines with J gene TRBJ1-1; possible D gene TRBD1, 6 bases. Per germline, CDR1 SGHTA and CDR2 FQGNSA. This CDR3 region has 16 residues. V lost 6 bases and J lost 3, with 20 bases in between. This CDR3 reads CASSPPRGGYDTEAFF. The CDR3 DNA reads TGTGCCAGCAGTCCCCCGAGGGGGGGTTACGACACTGAAGCTTTCTTT.

In this sample, this clonotype turned up many times. The chain joins TRBV5-1 to TRBJ1-5; D ambiguous. V was shortened by 0 bases and J by 5 bases, with 9 bases between the two germline ends. The CDR3 spans 14 residues. The germline V gene has CDR1 SGHRS and CDR2 YFSETQ. The chain's CDR3 is CASSLGWGDQPQHF. For the CDR3, the DNA is TGCGCCAGCAGCTTGGGCTGGGGTGATCAGCCCCAGCATTTT.

This clonotype has just one count. This chain connects TRBV19 to TRBJ1-5; 7 bases agree with TRBD1. CDR3 length: 16 residues. The ends lost 1 base at V and 4 bases at J; junction bases unmatched: 7. The germline CDR1 and CDR2 sequences are LNHDA and SQIVND (reference sequence). This CDR3 is CASSIGGTGVNQPQHF. The CDR3 bases are TGTGCCAGTAGTATAGGAGGAACAGGGGTAAATCAGCCCCAGCATTTT.

The chain uses TRBV24-1 and TRBJ2-1; TRBD2 matches 8 bases. Germline CDR1 and CDR2: KGHDR and SFDVKD. J gave up 4 bases and V 4 bases, and 5 bases lay outside the gene matches. CDR3 length: 15 residues. CDR3 residues: CATSDPSGRYNEQFF. The CDR3 DNA is TGTGCCACCAGTGACCCTAGCGGGCGTTACAATGAGCAGTTCTTC.

This clonotype showed up many times. This chain links TRBV24-1 with TRBJ2-7, with TRBD1 matching over 10 bases. The CDR3 has 18 residues. The germline V gene encodes CDR1 KGHDR and CDR2 SFDVKD. The junction had 13 bases not matched to a gene; V was cut back by 3 bases and J by 3 bases. CDR3 sequence reads: CATSDQTGGITPRYEQYF. The CDR3 DNA reads TGTGCCACCAGTGATCAGACAGGGGGCATTACCCCACGCTACGAGCAGTACTTC.

The genes are TRBV9 and TRBJ2-7; D possibly corresponds to TRBD2 (6 bases). The ends were cut back, 2 bases at V and 5 bases at J, with 11 bases in the middle. CDR1 and CDR2 (germline): SGDLS, YYNGEE. The CDR3 has 13 amino acids. CDR3 sequence (DNA): TGTGCCAGCAGCGTTTCGGGGGTCGACGAGCAGTACTTC. Translating gives CASSVSGVDEQYF.

This clonotype was recorded at least ten times. The V gene is TRBV10-3, the J gene TRBJ1-1; D is undetermined. V was trimmed by 4 bases and J by 1 base, leaving 10 bases between them. The CDR3 covers 14 residues. Per germline, CDR1 ENHRY and CDR2 SYGVKD. CDR3 nucleotides: TGTGCCATCAGTGGGTTCGTGACGAACACTGAAGCTTTCTTT. Protein product: CAISGFVTNTEAFF.

This clonotype was recorded at least ten times. The V call is TRBV11-2, the J call TRBJ2-7; weak D call: TRBD2 (5 bases). The CDR3 covers 15 residues. Germline lookup yields CDR1 SGHAT and CDR2 FQNNGV. Trimming stripped 5 bases from V and 2 bases from J, with 16 bases between. In nucleotides, the CDR3 is TGTGCCAGCAGCCCAGAAGGTCTAGCAGCCTACGAGCAGTACTTC. Its translation: CASSPEGLAAYEQYF.